These T cell receptor beta chains were read from a single sample in a study of cytomegalovirus exposure and HLA in healthy donors. The protocol was immunoSEQ multiplex PCR, while the TCRdb copy is restricted to in-frame clones and leaves out a portion. The sample includes 100,000 to 150,000 clones, about 70% of them seen just once. The sequencing sample was made of PBMCs. The receptors stem from a woman aged 55-75 years in good health and CMV-seropositive. Each CDR3 is given with its conserved first and last residue. A D gene is named only where the DNA matches it firmly. Where a row states a size, it is once, few, many or the class of an expanded clone; other rows omit it.

V: TRBV4-3
size: -
J: TRBJ1-1
D: -
CDR3: CASSQSRGGSAAEAFF
DNA: TGCGCCAGCAGCCAGTCAAGAGGAGGATCAGCCGCTGAAGCTTTCTTT

V: TRBV4-3
size: -
J: TRBJ2-5
D: TRBD2
CDR3: CASSRGLAGESNPEAQYF
DNA: TGCGCCAGCAGCCGTGGACTAGCGGGGGAGTCTAATCCCGAGGCCCAGTACTTC

V: TRBV19
size: -
J: TRBJ2-5
D: TRBD1
CDR3: CASSIRTGRVETQYF
DNA: TGTGCCAGTAGTATCCGGACAGGGAGAGTGGAGACCCAGTACTTC

V: TRBV18
size: -
J: TRBJ2-7
D: -
CDR3: CASSPGQNYEQYF
DNA: TGTGCCAGCTCACCAGGACAGAACTACGAGCAGTACTTC

V: TRBV9
size: -
J: TRBJ2-5
D: -
CDR3: CASSGASRPQETQYF
DNA: TGTGCCAGCAGCGGAGCTAGCCGGCCCCAAGAGACCCAGTACTTC

V: TRBV9
size: few
J: TRBJ1-2
D: -
CDR3: CASSVSGDYGYTF
DNA: TGTGCCAGCAGCGTTTCTGGAGACTATGGCTACACCTTC

V: TRBV30
size: once
J: TRBJ2-7
D: -
CDR3: CAWSVRGRVNHEQYF
DNA: TGTGCCTGGAGTGTTAGGGGAAGGGTCAACCACGAGCAGTACTTC

V: TRBV11-1
size: -
J: TRBJ2-2
D: TRBD2
CDR3: CASSSREGNTGELFF
DNA: TGTGCCAGCAGCTCGCGGGAGGGGAACACCGGGGAGCTGTTTTTT

V: TRBV2
size: few
J: TRBJ1-2
D: -
CDR3: CASSDREGEIYGYTF
DNA: TGTGCCAGCAGTGACAGGGAGGGGGAGATCTATGGCTACACCTTC

V: TRBV5-1
size: -
J: TRBJ2-3
D: TRBD2
CDR3: CASRAQRGAQTTDTQYF
DNA: TGCGCCAGCAGGGCCCAGCGGGGGGCTCAAACCACAGATACGCAGTATTTT

V: TRBV27
size: -
J: TRBJ1-6
D: -
CDR3: CASRGVRGADLNSPLHF
DNA: TGTGCCAGCAGGGGGGTCAGGGGAGCCGACCTAAATTCACCCCTCCACTTT

V: TRBV2
size: -
J: TRBJ1-2
D: -
CDR3: CASSEVGTGIGGYTF
DNA: TGTGCCAGCAGTGAAGTCGGAACAGGGATAGGTGGCTACACCTTC

V: TRBV7-2
size: -
J: TRBJ2-1
D: -
CDR3: CASSLGGLSHNEQFF
DNA: TGTGCCAGCAGCTTAGGAGGTTTATCCCACAATGAGCAGTTCTTC

V: TRBV4-1
size: many
J: TRBJ1-4
D: TRBD1
CDR3: CASSQEEGTGGEKLFF
DNA: TGCGCCAGCAGCCAAGAGGAAGGAACAGGGGGTGAAAAACTGTTTTTT

V: TRBV2
size: -
J: TRBJ2-5
D: TRBD1
CDR3: CASSLLGTVQETLYF
DNA: TGTGCCAGCAGTCTACTAGGGACAGTACAAGAGACCCTGTACTTC

V: TRBV19
size: once
J: TRBJ2-3
D: TRBD2
CDR3: CASKAGVGTDTQYF
DNA: TGCGCCAGTAAAGCGGGAGTGGGTACAGATACGCAGTATTTT

V: TRBV7-2
size: -
J: TRBJ2-3
D: TRBD1
CDR3: CASSPSGQDQFDTQYF
DNA: TGTGCCAGCAGCCCATCGGGACAGGACCAGTTCGATACGCAGTATTTT

V: TRBV5-4
size: -
J: TRBJ1-1
D: TRBD1
CDR3: CASSLKQGAAEAFF
DNA: TGTGCCAGCAGCCTGAAACAGGGGGCTGCTGAAGCTTTCTTT

V: TRBV6-5
size: -
J: TRBJ2-5
D: -
CDR3: CASSEMISQETQYF
DNA: TGTGCCAGCAGTGAAATGATTAGCCAAGAGACCCAGTACTTC

V: TRBV28
size: -
J: TRBJ2-5
D: -
CDR3: CASSIQQGVETQYF
DNA: TGTGCCAGCAGTATCCAACAGGGAGTGGAGACCCAGTACTTC

V: TRBV10-2
size: -
J: TRBJ2-3
D: TRBD2
CDR3: CASSDPSTSGGTDTQYF
DNA: TGCGCCAGCAGTGACCCGTCGACTAGCGGGGGTACAGATACGCAGTATTTT